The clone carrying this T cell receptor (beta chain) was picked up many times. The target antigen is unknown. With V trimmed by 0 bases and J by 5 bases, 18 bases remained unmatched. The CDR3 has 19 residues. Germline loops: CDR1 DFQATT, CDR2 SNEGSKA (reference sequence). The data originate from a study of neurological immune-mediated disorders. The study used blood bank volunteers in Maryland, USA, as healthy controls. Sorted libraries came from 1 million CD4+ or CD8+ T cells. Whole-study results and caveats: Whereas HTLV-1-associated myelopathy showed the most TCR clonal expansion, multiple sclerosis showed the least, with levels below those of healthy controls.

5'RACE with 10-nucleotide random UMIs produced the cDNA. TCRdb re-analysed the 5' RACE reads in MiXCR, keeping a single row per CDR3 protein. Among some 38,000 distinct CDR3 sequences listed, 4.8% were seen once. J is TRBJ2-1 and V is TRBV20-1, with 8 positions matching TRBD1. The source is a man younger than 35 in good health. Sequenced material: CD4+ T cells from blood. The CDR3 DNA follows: TGCAGTGCTAGAGATCTCTATAAGGGACAGGCGATCCAGGACAATGAGCAGTTCTTC. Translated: CSARDLYKGQAIQDNEQFF.